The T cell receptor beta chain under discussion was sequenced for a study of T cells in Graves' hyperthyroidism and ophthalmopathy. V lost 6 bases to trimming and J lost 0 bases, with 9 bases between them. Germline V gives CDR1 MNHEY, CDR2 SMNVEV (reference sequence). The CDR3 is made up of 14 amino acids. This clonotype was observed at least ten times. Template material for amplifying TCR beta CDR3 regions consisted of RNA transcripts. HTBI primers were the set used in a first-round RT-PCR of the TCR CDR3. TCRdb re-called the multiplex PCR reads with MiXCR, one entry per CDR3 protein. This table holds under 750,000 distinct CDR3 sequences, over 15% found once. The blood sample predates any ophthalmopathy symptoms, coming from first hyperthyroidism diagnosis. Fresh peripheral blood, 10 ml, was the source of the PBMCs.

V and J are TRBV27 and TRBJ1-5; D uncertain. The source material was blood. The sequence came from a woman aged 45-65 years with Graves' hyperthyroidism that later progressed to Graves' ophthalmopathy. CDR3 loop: CASRPRVSNQPQHF. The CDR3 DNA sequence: TGTGCCAGCAGGCCCCGGGTTAGCAATCAGCCCCAGCATTTT.